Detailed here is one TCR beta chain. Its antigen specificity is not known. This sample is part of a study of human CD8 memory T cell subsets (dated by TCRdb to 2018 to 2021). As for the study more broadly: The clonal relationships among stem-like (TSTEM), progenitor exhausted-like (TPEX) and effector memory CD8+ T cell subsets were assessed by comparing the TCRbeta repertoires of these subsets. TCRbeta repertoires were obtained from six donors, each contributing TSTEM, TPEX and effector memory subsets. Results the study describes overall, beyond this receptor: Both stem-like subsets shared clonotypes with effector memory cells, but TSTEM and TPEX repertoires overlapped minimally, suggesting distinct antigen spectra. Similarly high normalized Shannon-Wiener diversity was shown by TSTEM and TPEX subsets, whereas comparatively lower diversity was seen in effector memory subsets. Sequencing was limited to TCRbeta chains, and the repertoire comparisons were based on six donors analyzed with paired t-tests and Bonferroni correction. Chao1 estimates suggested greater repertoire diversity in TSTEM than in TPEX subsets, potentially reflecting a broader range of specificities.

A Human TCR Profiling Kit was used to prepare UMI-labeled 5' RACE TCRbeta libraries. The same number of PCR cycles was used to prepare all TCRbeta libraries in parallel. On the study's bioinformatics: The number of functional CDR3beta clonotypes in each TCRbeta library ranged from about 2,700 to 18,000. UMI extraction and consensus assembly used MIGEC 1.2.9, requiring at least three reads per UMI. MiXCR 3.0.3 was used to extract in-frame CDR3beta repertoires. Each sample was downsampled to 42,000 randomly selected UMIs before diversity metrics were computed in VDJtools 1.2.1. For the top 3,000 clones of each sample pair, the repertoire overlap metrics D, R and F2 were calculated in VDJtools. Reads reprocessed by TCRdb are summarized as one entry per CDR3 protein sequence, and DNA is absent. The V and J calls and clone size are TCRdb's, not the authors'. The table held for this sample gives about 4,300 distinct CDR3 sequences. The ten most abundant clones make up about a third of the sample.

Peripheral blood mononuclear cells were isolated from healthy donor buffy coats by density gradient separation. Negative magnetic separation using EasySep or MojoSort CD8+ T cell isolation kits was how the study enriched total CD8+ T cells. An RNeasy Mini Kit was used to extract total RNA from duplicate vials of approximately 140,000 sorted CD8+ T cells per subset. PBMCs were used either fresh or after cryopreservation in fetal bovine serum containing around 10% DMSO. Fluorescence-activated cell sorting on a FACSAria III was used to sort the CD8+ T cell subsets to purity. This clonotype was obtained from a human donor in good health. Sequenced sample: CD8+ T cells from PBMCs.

For the CDR3, the sequence is CASSSAGTGDPVQYF. The chain employs TRBV13 and TRBJ2-7; absent DNA, TCRdb's TRBD1 call cannot be checked. The CDR3, cysteine through phenylalanine, is 15 amino acids long. No DNA appears here. Reading the germline V gene (reference sequence) gives CDR1 PRHDT and CDR2 FYEKMQ.